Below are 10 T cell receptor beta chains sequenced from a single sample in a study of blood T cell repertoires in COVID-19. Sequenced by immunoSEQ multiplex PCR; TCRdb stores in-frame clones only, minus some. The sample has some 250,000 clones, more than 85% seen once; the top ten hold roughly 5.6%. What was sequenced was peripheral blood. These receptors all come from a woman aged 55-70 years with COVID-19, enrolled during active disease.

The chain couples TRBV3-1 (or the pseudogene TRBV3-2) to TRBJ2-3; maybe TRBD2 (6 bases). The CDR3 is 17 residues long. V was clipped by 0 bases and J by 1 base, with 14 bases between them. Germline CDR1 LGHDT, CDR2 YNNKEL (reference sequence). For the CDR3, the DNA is TGTGCCAGCAGCCAAGAGGGGCTAACGGGGGGCACAGATACGCAGTATTTT. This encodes CASSQEGLTGGTDTQYF.

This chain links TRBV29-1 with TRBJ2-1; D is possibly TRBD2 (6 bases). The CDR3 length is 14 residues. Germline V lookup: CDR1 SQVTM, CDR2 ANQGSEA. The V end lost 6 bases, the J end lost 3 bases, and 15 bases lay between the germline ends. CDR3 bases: TGCAGCGTGGTGGGAGGCGATGGCTACAATGAGCAGTTCTTC. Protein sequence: CSVVGGDGYNEQFF.

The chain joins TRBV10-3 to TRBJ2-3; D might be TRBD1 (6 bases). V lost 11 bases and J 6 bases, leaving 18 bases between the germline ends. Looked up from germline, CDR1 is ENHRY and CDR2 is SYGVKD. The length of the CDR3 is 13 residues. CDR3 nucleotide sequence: TGTGCCTCTCGGACGGTCGACAGGGATACGCAGTATTTT. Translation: CASRTVDRDTQYF.

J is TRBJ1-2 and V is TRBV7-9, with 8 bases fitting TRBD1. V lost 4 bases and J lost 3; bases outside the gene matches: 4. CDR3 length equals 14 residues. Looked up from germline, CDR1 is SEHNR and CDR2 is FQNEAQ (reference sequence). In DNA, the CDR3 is TGTGCCAGCAGCTATGGCAGGGGGCACTATGGCTACACCTTC. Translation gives CASSYGRGHYGYTF.

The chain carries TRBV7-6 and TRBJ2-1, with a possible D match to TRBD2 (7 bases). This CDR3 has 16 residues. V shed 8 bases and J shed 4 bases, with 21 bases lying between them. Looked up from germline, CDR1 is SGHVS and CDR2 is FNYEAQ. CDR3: CASLSAWRGLYNEQFF. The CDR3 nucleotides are TGTGCCAGCCTATCGGCATGGCGGGGGCTATACAATGAGCAGTTCTTC. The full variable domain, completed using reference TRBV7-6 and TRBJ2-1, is GAGVSQSPRYKVTKRGQDVALRCDPISGHVSLYWYRQALGQGPEFLTYFNYEAQQDKSGLPNDRFSAERPEGSISTLTIQRTEQRDSAMYRCASLSAWRGLYNEQFFGPGTRLTVL.

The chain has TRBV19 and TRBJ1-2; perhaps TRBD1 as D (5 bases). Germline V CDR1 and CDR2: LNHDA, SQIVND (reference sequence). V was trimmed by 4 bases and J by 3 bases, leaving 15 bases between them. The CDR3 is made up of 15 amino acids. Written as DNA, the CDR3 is TGTGCCAGTAGTAAAAAGGGGTTTTTCGACTATGGCTACACCTTC. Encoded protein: CASSKKGFFDYGYTF.

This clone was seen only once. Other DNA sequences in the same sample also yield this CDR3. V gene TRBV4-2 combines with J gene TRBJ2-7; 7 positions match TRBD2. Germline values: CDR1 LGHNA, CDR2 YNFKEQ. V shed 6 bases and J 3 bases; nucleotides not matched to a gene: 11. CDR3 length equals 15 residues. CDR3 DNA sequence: TGTGCCAGCAGAGAGAGTGAGCGGGACGTCTACGAGCAGTACTTC. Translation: CASRESERDVYEQYF.

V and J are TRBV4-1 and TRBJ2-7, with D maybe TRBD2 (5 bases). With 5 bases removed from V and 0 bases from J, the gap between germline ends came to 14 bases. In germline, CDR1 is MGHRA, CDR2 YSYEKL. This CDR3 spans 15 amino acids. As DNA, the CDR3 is TGCGCCAGCAGCGGTGCCGGGGTTAGCTCCTACGAGCAGTACTTC. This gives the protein CASSGAGVSSYEQYF.

Here the CDR3 reads CASSQPSYSGNTIYF. The DNA for the CDR3 is TGTGCCAGCAGCCAACCGTCTTACTCTGGAAACACCATATATTTT. This sequence joins TRBV3-1 (or the pseudogene TRBV3-2) and TRBJ1-3; D is undetermined. This CDR3 contains 15 residues. Trimming pared 2 bases from V and 0 bases from J, leaving 8 bases between. Germline lookup yields CDR1 LGHDT and CDR2 YNNKEL (reference sequence).

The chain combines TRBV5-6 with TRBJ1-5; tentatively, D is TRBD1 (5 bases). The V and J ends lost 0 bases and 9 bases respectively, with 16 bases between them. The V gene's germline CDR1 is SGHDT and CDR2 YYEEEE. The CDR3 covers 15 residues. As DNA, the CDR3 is TGTGCCAGCAGCTTGGGTAGCGGGGCAATTGGGCCCCAGCATTTT. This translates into CASSLGSGAIGPQHF.